Shown below are 16 T cell receptor beta chains from a single sample sequenced in a study of cytomegalovirus exposure and HLA in healthy donors. The PCR employed 60 Vbeta primers together with 13 Jbeta primers. The data were produced by immunoSEQ multiplex PCR, yet TCRdb's version contains in-frame clones alone and is incomplete. Here the sample spans approximately 160,000 clones, 65% to 70% being singletons. Sequencing input: PBMCs. These receptors all come from a woman aged 18-29 years in good health and CMV-seropositive.

The chain recombines TRBV12-5 with TRBJ2-5, with 12 nucleotides matching TRBD2. V lost 7 bases to trimming and J lost 1 base; unmatched junction nucleotides: 10. Germline CDR1 LGHNT, CDR2 FRNRAP. CDR3 length: 17 residues. This chain's CDR3 is CASAPGLAGIFQETQYF. CDR3 coding DNA: TGTGCTAGTGCCCCCGGACTAGCGGGGATATTCCAAGAGACCCAGTACTTC.

This chain joins TRBV6-5 and TRBJ2-7; the match to TRBD1 covers 8 bases. CDR1 and CDR2 from the germline V gene are MNHEY and SVGAGI. The V segment lost 1 base and the J segment 2 bases; nucleotides outside the gene matches: 4. This CDR3 region has 15 residues. CDR3: CASSYWTGMAYEQYF. CDR3 nucleotide sequence: TGTGCCAGCAGTTACTGGACAGGGATGGCCTACGAGCAGTACTTC.

The chain employs TRBV7-9 and TRBJ2-2, with a weak D call TRBD2 (7 bases). This CDR3 is built from 13 residues. Germline assignment: CDR1 SEHNR and CDR2 FQNEAQ (reference sequence). V lost 4 bases and J 6 bases, leaving 9 bases between the germline ends. The CDR3 DNA sequence: TGTGCCAGCAGCTGGGGGGGCTCCGGGGAGCTGTTTTTT. Translating it yields CASSWGGSGELFF.

This clone was observed a single time. The rearrangement joins TRBV5-1 to TRBJ2-3; 8 nucleotides match TRBD1. Germline CDR1 reads SGHRS; CDR2 reads YFSETQ. The CDR3 totals 14 residues. V was clipped by 3 bases and J by 7 bases; unmatched bases: 7. CDR3 DNA: TGCGCCAGCAGCTCGGGACAGGCCCTAAATACGCAGTATTTT. This sequence encodes CASSSGQALNTQYF.

The rearrangement links TRBV20-1 to TRBJ1-3, with D hard to call. The CDR3 contains 11 residues. Trimming pared 6 bases from V and 3 bases from J, leaving 6 bases between. The germline V gene has CDR1 DFQATT and CDR2 SNEGSKA (reference sequence). CDR3 DNA: TGCAGTGCCCCCCGTGGAAACACCATATATTTT. Translated: CSAPRGNTIYF.

The rearrangement joins TRBV19 to TRBJ1-4; D not resolved. The CDR3 sequence is 16 residues long. V dropped 6 bases and J dropped 4 bases, with 18 bases sitting between them. The V gene's germline CDR1 is LNHDA and CDR2 SQIVND (reference sequence). The CDR3 nucleotides read TGTGCCAGTAGCCCCCGGAGGGCCCCCCGTAATGAAAAACTGTTTTTT. Residues: CASSPRRAPRNEKLFF.

The chain uses TRBV5-5 and TRBJ1-1, with D unclear. CDR1 and CDR2 from the germline V gene are SGHKS and YYEKEE (reference sequence). Trimming pared 1 base from V and 3 bases from J, leaving 7 bases between. This CDR3 comprises 13 residues. The CDR3 sequence: CASSLISDTEAFF. The CDR3 DNA reads as TGTGCCAGCAGCTTGATTTCGGACACTGAAGCTTTCTTT.

The chain is built from TRBV7-9 and TRBJ2-4; TRBD2 matches 13 bases. Germline V gives CDR1 SEHNR, CDR2 FQNEAQ (reference sequence). After removal of 5 bases from V and 3 bases from J, the junction contained 4 bases not matched to a gene. The CDR3 consists of 16 residues. In DNA, the CDR3 is TGTGCCAGCAGCCCCCGGACTAGCGGGAGCAAAAACATTCAGTACTTC. This codes for CASSPRTSGSKNIQYF.

The sample holds one count of this clone. The CDR3 here is CASSLDNYQGSYEQYF. CDR3 nucleotides: TGTGCCAGCAGCTTGGACAATTACCAGGGTTCCTACGAGCAGTACTTC. V gene TRBV5-5 combines with J gene TRBJ2-7; D is possibly TRBD1 (5 bases). Deletions cut 0 bases from V and 1 base from J, with 14 bases between. The CDR3 loop spans 16 amino acids. In germline, CDR1 is SGHKS, CDR2 YYEKEE (reference sequence). Full variable domain (remainder filled in from reference TRBV5-5 and TRBJ2-7): DAGVTQSPTHLIKTRGQQVTLRCSPISGHKSVSWYQQVLGQGPQFIFQYYEKEERGRGNFPDRFSARQFPNYSSELNVNALLLGDSALYLCASSLDNYQGSYEQYFGPGTRLTVT.

V gene TRBV7-3 combines with J gene TRBJ2-3, with D possibly TRBD1 on 5 matching bases. Germline V CDR1 and CDR2: SGHTA, FQGTGA. The CDR3 loop spans 14 amino acids. Deletions cut 5 bases from V and 0 bases from J, with 9 bases between. DNA of the CDR3: TGTGCCAGCAGCCTTCAGGGAAGCACAGATACGCAGTATTTT. Residues: CASSLQGSTDTQYF. The variable domain in full, with the rest retrieved from reference TRBV7-3 and TRBJ2-3, is GAGVSQTPSNKVTEKGKYVELRCDPISGHTALYWYRQSLGQGPEFLIYFQGTGAADDSGLPNDRFFAVRPEGSVSTLKIQRTERGDSAVYLCASSLQGSTDTQYFGPGTRLTVL.

This chain joins TRBV5-1 and TRBJ1-4; 7 bases are shared with TRBD1. V lost 5 bases and J lost 0; bases outside the gene matches: 7. Germline lookup yields CDR1 SGHRS and CDR2 YFSETQ. CDR3 size: 16 residues. CDR3 DNA sequence: TGCGCCAGCAGGGGACAGCCCTCCGCAACTAATGAAAAACTGTTTTTT. As protein: CASRGQPSATNEKLFF.

The V call is TRBV28, the J call TRBJ1-5, with D uncertain. The CDR3 is 12 residues long. The V and J ends lost 7 bases and 4 bases respectively, with 8 bases between them. CDR1 and CDR2 from the germline V gene are MDHEN and SYDVKM. CDR3 in amino acids: CASKAVNQPQHF. CDR3 DNA: TGTGCCAGCAAGGCGGTGAATCAGCCCCAGCATTTT.

This chain uses TRBV5-1 with TRBJ2-3; the match to TRBD2 covers 7 bases. CDR1 and CDR2 from the germline V gene are SGHRS and YFSETQ. The CDR3 covers 15 residues. V gave up 0 bases and J gave up 5 bases; unmatched junction bases: 6. CDR3: CASSLGGGSQDTQYF. The CDR3 DNA is TGCGCCAGCAGCTTGGGGGGAGGGTCGCAAGATACGCAGTATTTT.

CDR3 loop: CASSSKTGTGGGGSYEQYF. The CDR3 DNA is TGTGCCAGCAGCTCCAAAACCGGGACAGGGGGTGGCGGCTCCTACGAGCAGTACTTC. This rearrangement joins TRBV7-9 to TRBJ2-7; 11 nucleotides match TRBD1. CDR3 length: 19 residues. V lost 4 bases and J lost 0; bases outside the gene matches: 14. CDR1 and CDR2 from the germline V gene are SEHNR and FQNEAQ (reference sequence).

This chain uses TRBV7-8 with TRBJ1-3; the D gene is possibly TRBD1 (6 bases). The CDR3 is made up of 14 amino acids. From germline, CDR1 is SGHVS and CDR2 FQNEAQ. The V end lost 5 bases, the J end lost 3 bases, and 11 bases lay between the germline ends. Here the CDR3 reads CASSARGFGNTIYF. CDR3 bases: TGTGCCAGCAGCGCTAGGGGGTTTGGAAACACCATATATTTT.

This sequence joins TRBV6-1 and TRBJ2-7, with D perhaps TRBD1 (6 bases). V gave up 6 bases and J gave up 2 bases, with 14 bases separating them. The CDR3 loop spans 14 amino acids. In germline, CDR1 is MNHNS, CDR2 SASEGT. The CDR3 region has the DNA TGTGCCAGCAGGACAGGTCCACCTACCTACGAGCAGTACTTC. Amino acids: CASRTGPPTYEQYF.